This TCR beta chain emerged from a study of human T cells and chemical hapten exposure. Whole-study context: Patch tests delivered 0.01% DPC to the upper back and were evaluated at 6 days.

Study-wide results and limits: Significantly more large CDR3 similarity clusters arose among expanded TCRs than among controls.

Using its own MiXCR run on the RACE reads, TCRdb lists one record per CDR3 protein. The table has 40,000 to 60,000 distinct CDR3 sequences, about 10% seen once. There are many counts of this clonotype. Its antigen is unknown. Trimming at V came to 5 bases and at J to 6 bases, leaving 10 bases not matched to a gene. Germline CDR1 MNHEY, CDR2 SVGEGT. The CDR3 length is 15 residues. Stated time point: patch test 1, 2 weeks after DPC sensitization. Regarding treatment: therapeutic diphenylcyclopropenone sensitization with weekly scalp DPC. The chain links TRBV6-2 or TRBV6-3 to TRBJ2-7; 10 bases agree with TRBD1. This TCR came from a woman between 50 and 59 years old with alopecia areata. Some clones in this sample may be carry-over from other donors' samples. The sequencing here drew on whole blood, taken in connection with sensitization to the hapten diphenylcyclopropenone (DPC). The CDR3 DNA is TGTGCCAGCAGTAAAGAGCGGACAGGGGGTGGCGAGCAGTACTTC. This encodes CASSKERTGGGEQYF.